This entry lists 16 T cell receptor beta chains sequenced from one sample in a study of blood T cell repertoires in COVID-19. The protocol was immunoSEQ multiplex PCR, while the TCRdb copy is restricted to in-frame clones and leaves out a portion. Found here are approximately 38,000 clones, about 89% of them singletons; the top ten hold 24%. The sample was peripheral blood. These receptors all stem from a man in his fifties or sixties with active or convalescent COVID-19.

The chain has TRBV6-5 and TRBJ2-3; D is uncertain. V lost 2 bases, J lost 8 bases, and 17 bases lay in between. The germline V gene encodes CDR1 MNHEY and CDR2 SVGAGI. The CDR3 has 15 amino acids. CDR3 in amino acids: CASSYVSGGEGTQYF. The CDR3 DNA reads TGTGCCAGCAGTTACGTCTCGGGTGGAGAAGGTACGCAGTATTTT.

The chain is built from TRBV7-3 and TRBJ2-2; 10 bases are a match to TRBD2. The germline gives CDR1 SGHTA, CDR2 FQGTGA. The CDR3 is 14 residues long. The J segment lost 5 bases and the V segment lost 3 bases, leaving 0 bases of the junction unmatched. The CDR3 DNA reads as TGTGCCAGCAGCTTGACTAGCGGGACCGGGGAGCTGTTTTTT. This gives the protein CASSLTSGTGELFF. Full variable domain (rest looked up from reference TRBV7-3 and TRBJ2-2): GAGVSQTPSNKVTEKGKYVELRCDPISGHTALYWYRQSLGQGPEFLIYFQGTGAADDSGLPNDRFFAVRPEGSVSTLKIQRTERGDSAVYLCASSLTSGTGELFFGEGSRLTVL.

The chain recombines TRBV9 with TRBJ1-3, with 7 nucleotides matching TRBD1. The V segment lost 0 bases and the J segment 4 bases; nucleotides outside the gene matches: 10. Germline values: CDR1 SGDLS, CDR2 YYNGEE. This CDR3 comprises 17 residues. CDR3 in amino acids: CASSVVDRVDSGNTIYF. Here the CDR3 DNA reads TGTGCCAGCAGCGTAGTCGACAGGGTAGACTCCGGAAACACCATATATTTT.

The CDR3 nucleotides read TGTGCCAGCAGCCAAGATTTCCGGGGTCCTGGAAACACCATATATTTT. This encodes CASSQDFRGPGNTIYF. V usage is TRBV3-1 (or the pseudogene TRBV3-2) and J usage is TRBJ1-3; no definite D call. V lost 0 bases and J 2 bases, leaving 11 bases between the germline ends. Germline V gene lookup returns CDR1 LGHDT and CDR2 YNNKEL (reference sequence). The CDR3 has 16 amino acids.

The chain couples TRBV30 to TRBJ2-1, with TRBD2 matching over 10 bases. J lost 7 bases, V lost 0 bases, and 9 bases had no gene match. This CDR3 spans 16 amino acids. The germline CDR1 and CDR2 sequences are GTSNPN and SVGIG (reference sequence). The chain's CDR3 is CAWSVERSGRGNEQFF. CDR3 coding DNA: TGTGCCTGGAGTGTAGAGCGAAGCGGGAGGGGGAATGAGCAGTTCTTC.

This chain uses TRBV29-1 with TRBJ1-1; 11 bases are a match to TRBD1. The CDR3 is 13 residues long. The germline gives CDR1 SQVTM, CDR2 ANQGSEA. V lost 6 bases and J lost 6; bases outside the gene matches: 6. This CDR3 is CSVERDRGSEAFF. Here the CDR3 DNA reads TGCAGCGTGGAACGGGACAGGGGGTCTGAAGCTTTCTTT.

CDR3 loop: CSARDTIGYTF. In nucleotides, the CDR3 is TGCAGTGCTAGAGACACAATTGGCTACACCTTC. The genes are TRBV20-1 and TRBJ1-2; the D is unclear. The CDR3 is 11 residues long. Germline V gene lookup returns CDR1 DFQATT and CDR2 SNEGSKA (reference sequence). Trimming cost V 0 bases and J 7 bases, with 6 bases left between them.

The CDR3 DNA follows: TGTGCCAGCAACAGGCAGAACACCGGGGAGCTGTTTTTT. The encoded protein is CASNRQNTGELFF. The chain couples TRBV27 to TRBJ2-2, with D tentatively TRBD1 (5 bases). V lost 7 bases to trimming and J lost 1 base, with 7 bases between them. Germline V gene lookup returns CDR1 MNHEY and CDR2 SMNVEV (reference sequence). CDR3 length: 13 amino acids.

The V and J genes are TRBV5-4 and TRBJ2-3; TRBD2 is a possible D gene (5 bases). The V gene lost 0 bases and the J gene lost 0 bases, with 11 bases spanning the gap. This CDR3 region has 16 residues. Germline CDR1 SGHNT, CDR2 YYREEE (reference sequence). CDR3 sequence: CASSLGGRESTDTQYF. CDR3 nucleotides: TGTGCCAGCAGCTTGGGCGGAAGGGAGAGCACAGATACGCAGTATTTT.

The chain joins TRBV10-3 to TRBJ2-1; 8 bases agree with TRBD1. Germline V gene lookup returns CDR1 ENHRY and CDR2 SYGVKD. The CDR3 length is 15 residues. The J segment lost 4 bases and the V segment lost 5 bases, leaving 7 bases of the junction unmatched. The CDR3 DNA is TGTGCCATCAGTCTCGACAGGGGTCAGTACAATGAGCAGTTCTTC. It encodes CAISLDRGQYNEQFF.

The chain's CDR3 is CASSLWTSGTIYNEQFF. The CDR3 DNA follows: TGCGCCAGCAGTCTCTGGACTAGCGGGACTATTTACAATGAGCAGTTCTTC. The chain recombines TRBV23-1 with TRBJ2-1, with 12 bases matching TRBD2. TRBV23-1 is placed among ORFs of uncertain function. The CDR3 sequence is 17 residues long. With 4 bases clipped from V and 4 bases from J, the junction kept 8 bases outside the gene matches.

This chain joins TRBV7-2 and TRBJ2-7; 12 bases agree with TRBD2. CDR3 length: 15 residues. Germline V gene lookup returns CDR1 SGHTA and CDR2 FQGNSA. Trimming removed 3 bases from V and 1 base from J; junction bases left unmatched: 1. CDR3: CASSFGLAGSYEQYV. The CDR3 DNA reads TGTGCCAGCAGCTTCGGACTAGCGGGGTCCTACGAGCAGTACGTC.

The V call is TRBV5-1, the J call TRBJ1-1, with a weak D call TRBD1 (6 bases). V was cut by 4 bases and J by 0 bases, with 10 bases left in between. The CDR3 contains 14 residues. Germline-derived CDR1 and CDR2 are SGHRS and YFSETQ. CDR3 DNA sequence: TGCGCCAGCAGCACGACAGGCATGAACACTGAAGCTTTCTTT. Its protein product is CASSTTGMNTEAFF.

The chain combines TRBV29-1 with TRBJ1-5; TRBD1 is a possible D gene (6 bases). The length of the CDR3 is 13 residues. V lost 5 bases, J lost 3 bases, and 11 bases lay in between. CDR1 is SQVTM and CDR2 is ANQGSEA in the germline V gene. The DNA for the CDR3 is TGCAGCGTTCGGCAGGGGCTCAATCAGCCCCAGCATTTT. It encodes CSVRQGLNQPQHF.

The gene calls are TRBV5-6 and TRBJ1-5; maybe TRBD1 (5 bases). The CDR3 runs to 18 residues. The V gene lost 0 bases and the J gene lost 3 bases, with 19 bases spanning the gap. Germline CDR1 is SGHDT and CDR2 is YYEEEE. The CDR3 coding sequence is TGTGCCAGCAGCTTGGGATGGGGACTACGGGGACCCAATCAGCCCCAGCATTTT. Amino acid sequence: CASSLGWGLRGPNQPQHF.

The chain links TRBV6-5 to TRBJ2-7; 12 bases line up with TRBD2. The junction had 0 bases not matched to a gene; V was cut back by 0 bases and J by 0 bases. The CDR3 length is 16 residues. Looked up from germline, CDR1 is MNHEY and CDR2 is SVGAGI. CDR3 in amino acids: CASSYSGLAGSYEQYF. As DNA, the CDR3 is TGTGCCAGCAGTTACTCGGGACTAGCGGGCTCCTACGAGCAGTACTTC.